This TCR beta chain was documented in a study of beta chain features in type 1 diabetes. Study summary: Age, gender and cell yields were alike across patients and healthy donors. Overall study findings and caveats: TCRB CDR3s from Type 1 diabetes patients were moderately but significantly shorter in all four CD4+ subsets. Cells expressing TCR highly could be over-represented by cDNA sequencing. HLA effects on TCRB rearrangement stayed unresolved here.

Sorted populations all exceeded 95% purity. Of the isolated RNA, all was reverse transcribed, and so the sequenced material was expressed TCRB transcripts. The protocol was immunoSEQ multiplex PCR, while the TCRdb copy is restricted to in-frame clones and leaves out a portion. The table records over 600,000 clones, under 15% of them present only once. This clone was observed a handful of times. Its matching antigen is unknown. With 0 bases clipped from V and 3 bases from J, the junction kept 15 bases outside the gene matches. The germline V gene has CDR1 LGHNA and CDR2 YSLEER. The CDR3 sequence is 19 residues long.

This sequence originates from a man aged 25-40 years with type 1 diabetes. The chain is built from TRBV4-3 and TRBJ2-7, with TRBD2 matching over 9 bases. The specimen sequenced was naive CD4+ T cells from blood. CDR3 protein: CASSQDSPPGAGGNYEQYF. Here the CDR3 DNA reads TGCGCCAGCAGCCAAGATTCCCCTCCGGGAGCGGGGGGCAACTACGAGCAGTACTTC.